The clone carrying this TCR beta chain appeared a few times. Antigen unknown. These data come from a study of cytomegalovirus exposure and HLA in healthy donors. V shed 4 bases, J shed 6 bases, and the junction held 6 bases outside the gene matches. Germline V gives CDR1 LGHNA, CDR2 YNFKEQ. The CDR3 covers 15 residues. Study-wide results and caveats: When analyzed later, a missense DCLRE1C variant was found to be linked to TCR beta V- and J-gene trimming.

PCR primers comprised 60 Vbeta and 13 Jbeta primers. Sequenced by immunoSEQ multiplex PCR; TCRdb stores in-frame clones only, minus some. Found here are over 100,000 clones, approximately 70% of them singletons; the top ten hold under 9.5%. Sequences were obtained from PBMCs. The rearrangement links TRBV4-2 to TRBJ2-1, with TRBD2 matching 10 bases. The sequence was obtained from a man aged 40-55 years in good health and CMV-seronegative. CDR3 in amino acids: CASSLTSGLANEQFF. The CDR3 DNA follows: TGTGCCAGCAGCCTGACTAGCGGGTTGGCCAATGAGCAGTTCTTC.